The entry below describes one T cell receptor (beta chain). Its antigen is not known. The iRepertoire nested amplicon-rescue multiplex PCR amplified TCR alpha and beta CDR3s from RNA. Tissue mRNA or PBMC total RNA, about 85-400 ng, went into one-step reverse transcription and amplification. TCRdb re-derived calls from the multiplex PCR reads in MiXCR, one entry per CDR3 protein. The table records around 390,000 distinct CDR3 sequences, about 40% of them present only once. The source of the sample is a study of glioma-infiltrating T cells. Background on the study: Before surgery, glioma patients received dexamethasone for at most six days. The study's findings and limits: Very few CDR3 sequences were shared between tissue and blood.

The germline gives CDR1 SGHDT, CDR2 YYEEEE. V gave up 2 bases and J gave up 3 bases; unmatched junction bases: 7. This CDR3 comprises 16 residues. The clonotype was recovered from a human donor with low-grade glioma or glioblastoma, undergoing nonglioma brain surgery, or in good health (not recorded which). What was sequenced was glioma tissue, nonneoplastic brain tissue, or PBMCs (not recorded which). The V gene is TRBV5-6, the J gene TRBJ2-7; TRBD1 aligns across 11 bases. DNA for the CDR3: TGTGCCAGCAGCTTAGGGGGGACAGGGGGAGTCTACGAGCAGTACTTC. It yields the protein CASSLGGTGGVYEQYF.